These 10 T cell receptor beta chains were sequenced from one sample in a study of monozygotic twins with inflammatory bowel disease. TCRdb reworked the 5' RACE reads into one entry per CDR3 protein, no DNA. This specimen shows a few hundred thousand distinct CDR3 sequences; the ten leading clones hold 2.6%. The sequenced sample consisted of blood. The receptors were gathered from a human donor with ulcerative colitis or Crohn's disease, or a healthy co-twin of an affected twin (not recorded which).

The rearrangement joins TRBV28 to TRBJ1-5; TCRdb proposes TRBD1, but this gene call is untestable without DNA. Looked up from germline, CDR1 is MDHEN and CDR2 is SYDVKM. This CDR3 spans 11 amino acids. CDR3 protein: CASSYSANRHF.

The gene calls are TRBV29-1 and TRBJ2-2. This CDR3 has 15 residues. The germline V gene encodes CDR1 SQVTM and CDR2 ANQGSEA. The CDR3: CSVEHWSKGSGELFF.

This chain links TRBV6-1 with TRBJ1-2. The CDR3 runs to 11 residues. Germline CDR1 reads MNHNS; CDR2 reads SASEGT. This CDR3 reads CASRTDYGYTF.

The chain links TRBV11-2 to TRBJ2-7. The CDR3 has 15 residues. CDR1 and CDR2 from the germline V gene are SGHAT and FQNNGV. The chain's CDR3 is CASSLNPGHPYEQYF.

This chain uses TRBV5-1 with TRBJ2-2. This CDR3 region has 14 residues. Germline loops: CDR1 SGHRS, CDR2 YFSETQ. Here the CDR3 reads CASSLVGTAGELFF.

V gene TRBV28 combines with J gene TRBJ1-2; the D gene TCRdb calls, TRBD1, cannot be checked with no DNA. The CDR3 has 13 residues. Germline V gene sequence: CDR1 MDHEN, CDR2 SYDVKM. The CDR3 reads CASRGTANYGYTF.

V gene TRBV7-2 combines with J gene TRBJ1-5; TCRdb selects TRBD1, and the lack of DNA leaves this call unchecked. Germline-derived CDR1 and CDR2 are SGHTA and FQGNSA. CDR3 length equals 16 residues. CDR3 amino acids: CASSLAPAGTNQPQHF.

V and J are TRBV29-1 and TRBJ1-2. Germline CDR1 SQVTM, CDR2 ANQGSEA. The CDR3 has 15 amino acids. The CDR3 protein is CSVEDRDFLDYGYTF.

This rearrangement joins TRBV20-1 to TRBJ2-4; lacking DNA, the TRBD1 call made by TCRdb goes unchecked. Germline V CDR1 and CDR2: DFQATT, SNEGSKA (reference sequence). The CDR3 runs to 14 residues. The CDR3 reads CSARSQGALNIQYF.

The J gene is TRBJ2-4, the V gene TRBV6-6; TCRdb names TRBD1, which stays unverified in the absence of DNA. Germline V gene lookup returns CDR1 MNHNY and CDR2 SVGAGI (reference sequence). The CDR3 consists of 14 residues. The CDR3 loop is CASRGDRSSTPWSF.